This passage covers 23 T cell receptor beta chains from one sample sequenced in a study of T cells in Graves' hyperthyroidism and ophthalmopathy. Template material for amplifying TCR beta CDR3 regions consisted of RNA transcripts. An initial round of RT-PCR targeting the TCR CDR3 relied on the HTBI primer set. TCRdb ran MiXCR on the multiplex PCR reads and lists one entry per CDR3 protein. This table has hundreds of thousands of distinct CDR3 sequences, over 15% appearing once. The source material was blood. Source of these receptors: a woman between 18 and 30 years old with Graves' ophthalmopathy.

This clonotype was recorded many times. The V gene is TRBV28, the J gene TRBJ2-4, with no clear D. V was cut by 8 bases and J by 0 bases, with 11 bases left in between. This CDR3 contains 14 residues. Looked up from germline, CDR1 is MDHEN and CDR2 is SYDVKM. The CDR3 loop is CASSEYLAKNIQYF. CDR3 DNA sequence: TGTGCCAGCTCCGAGTACCTAGCCAAAAACATTCAGTACTTC.

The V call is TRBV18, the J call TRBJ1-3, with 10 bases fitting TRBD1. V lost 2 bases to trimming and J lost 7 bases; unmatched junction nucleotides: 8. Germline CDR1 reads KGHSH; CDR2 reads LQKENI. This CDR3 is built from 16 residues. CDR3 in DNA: TGTGCCAGCTCACCAGCCCCGCGGACAGGGGGTAACACCATATATTTT. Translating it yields CASSPAPRTGGNTIYF.

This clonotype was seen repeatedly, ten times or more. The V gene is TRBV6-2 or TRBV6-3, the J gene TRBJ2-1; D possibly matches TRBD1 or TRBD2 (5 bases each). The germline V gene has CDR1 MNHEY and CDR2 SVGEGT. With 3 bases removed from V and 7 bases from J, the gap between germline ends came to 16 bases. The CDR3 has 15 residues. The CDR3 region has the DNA TGTGCCAGCAGTTATCTTGGGGGATCGGGGAATGAGCAGTTCTTC. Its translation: CASSYLGGSGNEQFF.

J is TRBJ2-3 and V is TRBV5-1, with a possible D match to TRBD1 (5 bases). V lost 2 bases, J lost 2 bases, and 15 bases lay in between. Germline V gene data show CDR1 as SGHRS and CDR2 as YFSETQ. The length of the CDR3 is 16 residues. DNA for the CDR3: TGCGCCAGCAGCTTAACACAGGTGAGTTTCACAGATACGCAGTATTTT. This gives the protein CASSLTQVSFTDTQYF. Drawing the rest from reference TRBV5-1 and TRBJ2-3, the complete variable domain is KAGVTQTPRYLIKTRGQQVTLSCSPISGHRSVSWYQQTPGQGLQFLFEYFSETQRNKGNFPGRFSGRQFSNSRSEMNVSTLELGDSALYLCASSLTQVSFTDTQYFGPGTRLTVL.

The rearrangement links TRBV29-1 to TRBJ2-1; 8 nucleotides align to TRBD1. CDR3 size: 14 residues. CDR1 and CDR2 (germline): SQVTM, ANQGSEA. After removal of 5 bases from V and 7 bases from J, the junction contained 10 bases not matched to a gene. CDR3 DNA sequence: TGCAGCGTTCTGGACAGGGAAAGCAATAATGAGCAGTTCTTC. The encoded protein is CSVLDRESNNEQFF.

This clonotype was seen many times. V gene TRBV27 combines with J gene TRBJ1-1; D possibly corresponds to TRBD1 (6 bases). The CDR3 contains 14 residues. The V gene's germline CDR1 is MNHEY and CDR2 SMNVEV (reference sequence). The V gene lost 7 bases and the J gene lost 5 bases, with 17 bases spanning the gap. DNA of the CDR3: TGTGCCAGCAACCAGCGGGGAGGGGGGACTGAAGCTTTCTTT. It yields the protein CASNQRGGGTEAFF.

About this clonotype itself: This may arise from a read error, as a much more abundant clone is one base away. The CDR3 coding sequence is TGTGCCAGCAGCTCAACTCCGGGGTCCTCCTACAATGAGCAGTACTTC. Protein product: CASSSTPGSSYNEQYF. The chain couples TRBV7-2 to TRBJ2-1; the D gene is possibly TRBD2 (5 bases). The J call may be mistaken, given a closer DNA end match to TRBJ2-7. The CDR3 covers 16 residues. The V gene's germline CDR1 is SGHTA and CDR2 FQGNSA.

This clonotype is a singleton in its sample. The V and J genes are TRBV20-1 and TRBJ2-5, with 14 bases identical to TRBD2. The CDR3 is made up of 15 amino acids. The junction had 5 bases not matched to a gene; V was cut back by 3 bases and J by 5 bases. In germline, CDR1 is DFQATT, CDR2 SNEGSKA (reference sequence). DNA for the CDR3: TGCAGTGCTAGGGGACTAGCGGGAGATTGGGAGACCCAGTACTTC. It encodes CSARGLAGDWETQYF.

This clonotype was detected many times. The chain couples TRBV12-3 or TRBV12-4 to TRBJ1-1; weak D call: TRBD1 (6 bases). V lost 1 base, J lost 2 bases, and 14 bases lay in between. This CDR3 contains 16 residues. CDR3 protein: CASSLGDTGTNTEAFF. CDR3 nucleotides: TGTGCCAGCAGTTTAGGGGACACAGGGACAAACACTGAAGCTTTCTTT.

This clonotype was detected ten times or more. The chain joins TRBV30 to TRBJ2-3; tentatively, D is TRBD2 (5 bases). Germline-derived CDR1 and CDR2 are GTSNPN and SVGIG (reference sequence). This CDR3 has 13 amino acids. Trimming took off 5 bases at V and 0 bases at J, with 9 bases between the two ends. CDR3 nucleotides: TGTGCCTGGGGGAGACGGAGCACAGATACGCAGTATTTT. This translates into CAWGRRSTDTQYF.

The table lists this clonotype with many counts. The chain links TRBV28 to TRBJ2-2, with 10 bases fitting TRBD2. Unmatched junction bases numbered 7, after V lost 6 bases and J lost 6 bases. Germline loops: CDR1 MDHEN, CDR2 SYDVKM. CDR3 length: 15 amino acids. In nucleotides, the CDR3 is TGTGCCAGCAGCAGGCCGGGACTAGCGCCCGGGGAGCTGTTTTTT. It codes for CASSRPGLAPGELFF. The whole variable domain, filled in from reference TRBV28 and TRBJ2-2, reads DVKVTQSSRYLVKRTGEKVFLECVQDMDHENMFWYRQDPGLGLRLIYFSYDVKMKEKGDIPEGYSVSREKKERFSLILESASTNQTSMYLCASSRPGLAPGELFFGEGSRLTVL.

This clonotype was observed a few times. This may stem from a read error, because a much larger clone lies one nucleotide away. The CDR3: CASSFPQGWNTEAFF. The CDR3 DNA is TGTGCCAGCAGTTTCCCTCAGGGTTGGAACACTGAAGCTTTCTTT. This chain joins TRBV28 and TRBJ1-1; D possibly corresponds to TRBD1 (5 bases). Trimming pared 3 bases from V and 1 base from J, leaving 12 bases between. This CDR3 region has 15 residues. Germline-derived CDR1 and CDR2 are MDHEN and SYDVKM.

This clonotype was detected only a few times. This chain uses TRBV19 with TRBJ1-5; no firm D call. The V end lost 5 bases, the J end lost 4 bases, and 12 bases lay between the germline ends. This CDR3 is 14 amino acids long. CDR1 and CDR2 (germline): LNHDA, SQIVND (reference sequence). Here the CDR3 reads CASSPTASNQPQHF. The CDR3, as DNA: TGTGCCAGTAGTCCCACAGCCTCTAATCAGCCCCAGCATTTT. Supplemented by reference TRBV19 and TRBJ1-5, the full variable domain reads DGGITQSPKYLFRKEGQNVTLSCEQNLNHDAMYWYRQDPGQGLRLIYYSQIVNDFQKGDIAEGYSVSREKKESFPLTVTSAQKNPTAFYLCASSPTASNQPQHFGDGTRLSIL.

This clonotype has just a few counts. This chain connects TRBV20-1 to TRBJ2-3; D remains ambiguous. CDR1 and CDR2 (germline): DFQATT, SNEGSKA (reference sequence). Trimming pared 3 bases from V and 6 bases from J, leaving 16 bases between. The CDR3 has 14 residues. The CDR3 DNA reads TGCAGTGCTAGTCGACTTGGTCCCATTGATACGCAGTATTTT. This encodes CSASRLGPIDTQYF.

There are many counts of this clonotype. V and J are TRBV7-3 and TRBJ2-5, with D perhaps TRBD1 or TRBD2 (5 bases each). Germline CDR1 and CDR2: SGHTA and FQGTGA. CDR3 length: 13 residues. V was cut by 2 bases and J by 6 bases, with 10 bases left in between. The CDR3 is CASSLSQGQTQYF. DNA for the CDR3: TGTGCCAGCAGCTTATCCCAGGGACAGACCCAGTACTTC.

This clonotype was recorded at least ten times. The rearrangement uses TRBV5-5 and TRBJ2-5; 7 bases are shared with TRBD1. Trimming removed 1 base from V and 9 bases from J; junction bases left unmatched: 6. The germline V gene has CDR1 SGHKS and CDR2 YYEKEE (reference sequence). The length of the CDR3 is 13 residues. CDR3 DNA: TGTGCCAGCAGCTTGCCCAGGGGGTCTGCCCAGTACTTC. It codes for CASSLPRGSAQYF. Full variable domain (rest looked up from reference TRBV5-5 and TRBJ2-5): DAGVTQSPTHLIKTRGQQVTLRCSPISGHKSVSWYQQVLGQGPQFIFQYYEKEERGRGNFPDRFSARQFPNYSSELNVNALLLGDSALYLCASSLPRGSAQYFGPGTRLLVL.

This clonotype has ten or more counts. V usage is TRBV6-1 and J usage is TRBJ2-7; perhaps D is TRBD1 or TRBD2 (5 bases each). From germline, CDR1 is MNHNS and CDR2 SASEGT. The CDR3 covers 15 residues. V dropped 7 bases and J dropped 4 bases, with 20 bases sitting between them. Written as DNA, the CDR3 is TGTGCCAGCACTAAATTTCCCCGGGACGTGTACGAGCAGTACTTC. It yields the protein CASTKFPRDVYEQYF.

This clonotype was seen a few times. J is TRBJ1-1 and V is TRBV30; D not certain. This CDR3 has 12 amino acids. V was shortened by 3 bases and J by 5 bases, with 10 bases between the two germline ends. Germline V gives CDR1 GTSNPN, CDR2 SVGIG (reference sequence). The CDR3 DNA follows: TGTGCCTGGAGAACTCTCGGTACTGAAGCTTTCTTT. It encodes CAWRTLGTEAFF.

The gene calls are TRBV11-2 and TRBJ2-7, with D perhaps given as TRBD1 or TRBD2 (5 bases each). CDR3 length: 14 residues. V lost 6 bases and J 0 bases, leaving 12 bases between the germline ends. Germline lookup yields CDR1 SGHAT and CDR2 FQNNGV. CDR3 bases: TGTGCCAGCAGGGGGGACGGGGTCTCCTACGAGCAGTACTTC. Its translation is CASRGDGVSYEQYF.

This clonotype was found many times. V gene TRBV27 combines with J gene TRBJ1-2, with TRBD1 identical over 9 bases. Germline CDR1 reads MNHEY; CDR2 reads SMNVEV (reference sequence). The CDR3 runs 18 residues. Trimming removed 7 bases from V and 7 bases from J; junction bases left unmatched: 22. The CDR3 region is CASNPRAGTGMGVSGYTF. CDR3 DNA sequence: TGTGCCAGCAACCCACGCGCCGGGACAGGGATGGGCGTAAGTGGCTACACCTTC.

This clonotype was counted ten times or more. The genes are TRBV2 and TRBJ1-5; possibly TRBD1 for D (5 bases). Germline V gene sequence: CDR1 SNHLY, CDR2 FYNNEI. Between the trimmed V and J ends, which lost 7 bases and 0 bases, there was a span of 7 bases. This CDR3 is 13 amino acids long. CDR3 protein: CASMGGSNQPQHF. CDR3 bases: TGTGCCAGCATGGGGGGTAGCAATCAGCCCCAGCATTTT.

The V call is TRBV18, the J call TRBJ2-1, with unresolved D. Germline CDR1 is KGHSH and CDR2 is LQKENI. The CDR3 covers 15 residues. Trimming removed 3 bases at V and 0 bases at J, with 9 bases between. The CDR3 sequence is CASSPSVSSYNEQFF. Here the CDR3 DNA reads TGTGCCAGCTCACCTAGTGTTAGCTCCTACAATGAGCAGTTCTTC.

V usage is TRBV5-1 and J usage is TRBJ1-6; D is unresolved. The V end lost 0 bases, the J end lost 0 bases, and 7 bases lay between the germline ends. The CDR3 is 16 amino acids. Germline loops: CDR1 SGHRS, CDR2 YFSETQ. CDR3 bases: TGCGCCAGCAGCTTGGCGGCGAGCTCCTATAATTCACCCCTCCACTTT. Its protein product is CASSLAASSYNSPLHF. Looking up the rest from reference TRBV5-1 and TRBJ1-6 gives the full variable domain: KAGVTQTPRYLIKTRGQQVTLSCSPISGHRSVSWYQQTPGQGLQFLFEYFSETQRNKGNFPGRFSGRQFSNSRSEMNVSTLELGDSALYLCASSLAASSYNSPLHFGNGTRLTVT.